The 18 T cell receptor beta chains given below trace back to one sample, sequenced in a study of CD8+CD57+ T cells in acquired aplastic anemia. By flow cytometry, patients selected for sequencing had shown an expansion of CD8+CD57+ cells. For CDR3 and TCR beta VDJ profiling, genomic DNA was the template used. TCRdb ran MiXCR on the reads and lists one entry per CDR3 protein. The sample lists over 150,000 distinct CDR3 sequences, about 60% occurring once. Source material: sorted CD4+, CD8+, or CD8+CD57+ T cells (not recorded which) from PBMCs. These receptors all come from a human donor with aplastic anemia.

This chain connects TRBV7-9 to TRBJ2-3; 14 bases align to TRBD2. The CDR3 has 17 residues. Trimming at V came to 8 bases and at J to 11 bases, leaving 18 bases not matched to a gene. Germline assignment: CDR1 SEHNR and CDR2 FQNEAQ (reference sequence). The CDR3 loop is CASGLAGGPSSYNEQYF. The CDR3 region has the DNA TGTGCCAGCGGACTAGCGGGGGGTCCGAGCTCCTACAATGAGCAGTATTTT. Variable domain in full (rest from reference TRBV7-9 and TRBJ2-3): DTGVSQNPRHKITKRGQNVTFRCDPISEHNRLYWYRQTLGQGPEFLTYFQNEAQLEKSRLLSDRFSAERPKGSFSTLEIQRTEQGDSAMYLCASGLAGGPSSYNEQYFGPGTRLTVL.

Comments on this clonotype: The junction does not match germline at one end; this may be a read error. The rearrangement uses TRBV7-7 and TRBJ1-5, with D maybe TRBD1 (6 bases). There are 14 residues in the CDR3. Germline lookup yields CDR1 SSHAT and CDR2 FNYEAQ (reference sequence). CDR3 amino acids: CASSPDRLNQPQHF. CDR3 DNA: TGTGCTAGCAGCCCCGACAGGCTTAATCAGCCCCAGCATTTT.

This clonotype was found a few times. The CDR3 sequence is CASSGTGGSSYEQYF. The DNA for the CDR3 is TGTGCCAGCAGCGGAACAGGGGGTTCGTCCTACGAGCAGTACTTC. This chain joins TRBV7-8 and TRBJ2-7; 8 bases line up with TRBD1. V trimming: 5 bases; J trimming: 1 base; junction bases outside the gene matches: 7. The length of the CDR3 is 15 residues. From germline, CDR1 is SGHVS and CDR2 FQNEAQ.

The V gene is TRBV20-1, the J gene TRBJ1-5; D gene unclear. Germline CDR1 and CDR2: DFQATT and SNEGSKA (reference sequence). This CDR3 region has 13 residues. The V end lost 1 base, the J end lost 3 bases, and 7 bases lay between the germline ends. CDR3 DNA sequence: TGCAGTGCTAGAGGGACTTACAATCAGCCCCAGCATTTT. Translation: CSARGTYNQPQHF.

CDR3 nucleotide sequence: TGTGCCAGCAGAAGACAGGGCGATACGCAGTATTTT. The encoded protein is CASRRQGDTQYF. This chain uses TRBV25-1 with TRBJ2-3; 7 nucleotides align to TRBD1. Germline CDR1 and CDR2: MGHDK and SYGVNS. The J segment lost 6 bases and the V segment lost 6 bases, leaving 3 bases of the junction unmatched. The CDR3 consists of 12 residues.

The V call is TRBV7-2, the J call TRBJ2-5, with D unresolved. From germline, CDR1 is SGHTA and CDR2 FQGNSA. This CDR3 has 13 amino acids. Trimming stripped 3 bases from V and 4 bases from J, with 9 bases between. CDR3 DNA sequence: TGTGCCAGCAGCTTTCGGGTTTTAGAGACCCAGTACTTC. This gives the protein CASSFRVLETQYF.

The rearrangement uses TRBV19 and TRBJ2-7; D uncertain. V dropped 5 bases and J dropped 0 bases, with 8 bases sitting between them. The germline CDR1 and CDR2 sequences are LNHDA and SQIVND (reference sequence). The CDR3 is 13 residues long. The CDR3 sequence: CASSRQNSYEQYF. In DNA, the CDR3 is TGTGCCAGTAGTCGGCAAAACTCCTACGAGCAGTACTTC.

Worth noting for this clonotype: The CDR3 does not end in the conserved phenylalanine or tryptophan, so this is likely a read error. The J gene is TRBJ1-1, the V gene TRBV29-1; no clear D. Per the germline V gene, CDR1 is SQVTM and CDR2 is ANQGSEA. The CDR3 sequence is 13 residues long. The V end was cut by 5 bases, the J end by 4 bases, with 14 bases between. CDR3 bases: TGCAGCGTTCCACGGGGTTTTAGCACTGAAGCTTTCCTT. It encodes CSVPRGFSTEAFL.

The CDR3, as DNA: TGTGCCAGTAGCGGCAGGGGTGGATTACCCCTCCACTTT. It translates to CASSGRGGLPLHF. This chain joins TRBV19 and TRBJ1-6; D is possibly TRBD1 (6 bases). Germline assignment: CDR1 LNHDA and CDR2 SQIVND (reference sequence). This CDR3 spans 13 amino acids. Trimming removed 6 bases from V and 12 bases from J, with 15 bases in between.

The chain carries TRBV2 and TRBJ1-1; no clear D gene. V lost 6 bases, J lost 1 base, and 9 bases lay in between. Germline V gene lookup returns CDR1 SNHLY and CDR2 FYNNEI. This CDR3 region has 13 residues. For the CDR3, the DNA is TGTGCCAGCAGGAACAGAGCGAACACTGAAGCTTTCTTT. This translates into CASRNRANTEAFF.

This clonotype has ten or more counts. The chain has TRBV19 and TRBJ1-1; no firm D call. V lost 7 bases, J lost 0 bases, and 9 bases lay in between. CDR1 and CDR2 (germline): LNHDA, SQIVND (reference sequence). CDR3 length: 13 amino acids. CDR3 nucleotides: TGTGCCAGTAATTGGGGAGTGAACACTGAAGCTTTCTTT. This gives the protein CASNWGVNTEAFF. Full variable domain (outside the CDR3, taken from reference TRBV19 and TRBJ1-1): DGGITQSPKYLFRKEGQNVTLSCEQNLNHDAMYWYRQDPGQGLRLIYYSQIVNDFQKGDIAEGYSVSREKKESFPLTVTSAQKNPTAFYLCASNWGVNTEAFFGQGTRLTVV.

The chain recombines TRBV12-3 or TRBV12-4 with TRBJ2-6; no clear D. Trimming shortened V by 7 bases and J by 18 bases, and 10 bases separated the two germline ends. This CDR3 contains 9 residues. Here the CDR3 reads CASTDGRTF. In DNA form, the CDR3 reads TGTGCCAGCACCGATGGACGGACTTTC.

This clonotype occurred a few times. The chain's CDR3 is CASSEFPSGAWNEQFF. The CDR3 nucleotides read TGTGCCAGCAGTGAATTCCCTAGCGGGGCGTGGAATGAGCAGTTCTTC. The chain is built from TRBV2 and TRBJ2-1, with 9 nucleotides matching TRBD2. Germline V gives CDR1 SNHLY, CDR2 FYNNEI. The CDR3 covers 16 residues. The V gene end was trimmed by 2 bases and the J gene end by 7 bases; junction bases not matched to a gene: 9.

This clonotype was seen repeatedly, ten times or more. The gene calls are TRBV12-3 or TRBV12-4 and TRBJ2-7; TRBD1 matches at 7 bases. This CDR3 is built from 10 residues. The trim removed 9 bases at V and 6 bases at J, leaving 2 bases unmatched. The CDR3 nucleotides read TGTGCCAGTGGGGACAGCGAGCAGTACTTC. Protein product: CASGDSEQYF.

The rearrangement uses TRBV2 and TRBJ2-7; D gene ambiguous. The CDR3 covers 11 residues. Germline-derived CDR1 and CDR2 are SNHLY and FYNNEI. The V gene lost 6 bases and the J gene lost 0 bases, with 3 bases spanning the gap. The chain's CDR3 is CASRGSYEQYF. In nucleotides, the CDR3 is TGTGCCAGCAGGGGCTCCTACGAGCAGTACTTC.

The chain combines TRBV2 with TRBJ2-7; tentatively, D is TRBD1 or TRBD2 (5 bases each). The germline gives CDR1 SNHLY, CDR2 FYNNEI. V gave up 6 bases and J gave up 6 bases, with 18 bases separating them. The CDR3 contains 14 residues. The CDR3 here is CASSTGTLPLEQYF. The DNA of the CDR3 is TGTGCCAGCAGCACCGGGACCTTGCCCCTCGAGCAGTACTTC.

The chain couples TRBV5-1 to TRBJ2-7, with a tentative D call TRBD1 (6 bases). Trimming shortened V by 4 bases and J by 3 bases, and 20 bases separated the two germline ends. CDR1 and CDR2 (germline): SGHRS, YFSETQ. The CDR3 has 16 amino acids. The CDR3 here is CASSGGSGTQLYEQYF. CDR3 sequence (DNA): TGCGCCAGCAGCGGAGGCTCTGGGACACAGCTCTACGAGCAGTACTTC.

J is TRBJ2-7 and V is TRBV7-9; TRBD1 agrees at 7 bases. The CDR3 has 15 amino acids. The J segment lost 4 bases and the V segment lost 1 base, leaving 7 bases of the junction unmatched. Germline V gene lookup returns CDR1 SEHNR and CDR2 FQNEAQ (reference sequence). CDR3 protein: CASSLGPGQMYEQYF. The CDR3 DNA follows: TGTGCCAGCAGCTTAGGACCGGGACAGATGTACGAGCAGTACTTC.